The T cell receptor beta chain described here comes from a study of neurological immune-mediated disorders. Each CDR3 protein is one row after TCRdb ran MiXCR on the 5' RACE reads. The sample yields tens of thousands of distinct CDR3 sequences, 17% seen once. Germline values: CDR1 DFQATT, CDR2 SNEGSKA (reference sequence). The CDR3 extends over 14 amino acids. Worth noting for this clonotype: The final CDR3 position lacks the conserved phenylalanine or tryptophan, pointing to a likely read error.

This clonotype was obtained from a woman aged 40 to 50 in good health. V and J are TRBV20-1 and TRBJ2-2, with 8 bases identical to TRBD2. The sample taken for sequencing was PBMCs. The CDR3 nucleotides read TGCAGTGCCAGAGGGACTAGAGATTCCGGGGAGCTGTTTTCT. This codes for CSARGTRDSGELFS.